Sequencing of this T cell receptor (beta chain) was carried out in a study of blood T cell repertoires in COVID-19. TCRdb's table, derived via immunoSEQ multiplex PCR, lists solely in-frame clones and lacks some. The data contain about 120,000 clones, around four fifths of them singletons. This CDR3 comprises 12 residues. V gave up 7 bases and J gave up 5 bases, with 8 bases separating them. This TCR derives from a man at least 80 years old with active or convalescent COVID-19. The sequenced material came from peripheral blood. This chain joins TRBV12-3 or TRBV12-4 and TRBJ2-2, with a weak D call TRBD1 (6 bases). This CDR3 is CASNRETGELFF. The CDR3 DNA follows: TGTGCCAGCAACAGGGAGACCGGGGAGCTGTTTTTT.